This T cell receptor beta chain is drawn from a study of blood T cell repertoires in COVID-19. Study-wide background: The origin of the acute and convalescent COVID-19 samples was the United States, Italy and Spain. T cells, B-cell-depleted T cells, or PBMCs provided the cDNA or gDNA that served as material.

The CDR3 covers 15 residues. CDR1 and CDR2 (germline): MDHEN, SYDVKM. Trimming removed 9 bases at V and 2 bases at J, with 17 bases between. Original handling: How many nucleated cells were present was estimated from reference gene primer amplification. The method was immunoSEQ multiplex PCR; TCRdb's version includes in-frame clones alone and lacks a portion of them. V and J calls plus clone size are reproduced from that table; the DNA served to infer D and trimming. This repertoire shows under 200,000 clones, approximately 90% found once; its top ten account for 2% to 2.5%. J is TRBJ1-5 and V is TRBV28; a possible D gene is TRBD1 (6 bases). The sequencing sample was made of peripheral blood. The clonotype was recovered from an older man with active or convalescent COVID-19. CDR3 nucleotides: TGTGCCAGAAAAGGGGGGAGGGTTGGCAATCAGCCCCAGCATTTT. As protein: CARKGGRVGNQPQHF. Supplemented by reference TRBV28 and TRBJ1-5, the full variable domain reads DVKVTQSSRYLVKRTGEKVFLECVQDMDHENMFWYRQDPGLGLRLIYFSYDVKMKEKGDIPEGYSVSREKKERFSLILESASTNQTSMYLCARKGGRVGNQPQHFGDGTRLSIL.